This T cell receptor (beta chain) was found in a study of patients and donors after allogeneic stem cell transplantation. TCRdb reprocessed the RT-PCR reads with MiXCR, giving one entry per CDR3 protein. The sample shows roughly 960,000 distinct CDR3 sequences, approximately 18% of them seen only once. The trim removed 0 bases at V and 15 bases at J, leaving 9 bases unmatched. The CDR3 extends over 14 amino acids. Germline loops: CDR1 SGHVS, CDR2 FQNEAQ. This receptor was taken from a human donor who was either an allogeneic HSCT recipient or a stem cell or donor lymphocyte infusion donor (not recorded which). It is not recorded whose cells these are; they may come from a transplant donor. What was sequenced was blood, either unsorted or a sorted T cell fraction (not recorded which). The chain has TRBV7-8 and TRBJ2-1; TRBD1 agrees at 9 bases. CDR3 loop: CASSLADRGGRGFF. The CDR3, as DNA: TGTGCCAGCAGCTTAGCTGACAGGGGGGGTCGTGGGTTCTTC.